This T cell receptor (beta chain) stems from a study of blood T cells in healthy people across ages. Primed by a sample-barcoded 5' primer and a J-beta primer mix, a second PCR proceeded for 7 to 11 cycles. Using its own MiXCR run on the 5' RACE reads, TCRdb lists one record per CDR3 protein. The profile shows under 800,000 distinct CDR3 sequences, roughly 21% of them singletons. The germline gives CDR1 LGHDT, CDR2 YNNKEL (reference sequence). The CDR3 consists of 17 residues. Trimming cost V 2 bases and J 2 bases; bases outside gene matches: 10. This chain links TRBV3-1 with TRBJ1-1; 8 nucleotides agree with TRBD1. The specimen was blood. The sequence came from a man aged 65-85 years in good health. The CDR3, as DNA: TGTGCCAGCAGCCAAAAAGGGACAGGAGGAACTAACACTGAAGCTTTCTTT. Its protein is CASSQKGTGGTNTEAFF.